This T cell receptor (beta chain) comes out of a study of tumor-infiltrating lymphocytes in primary liver carcinoma (dated by TCRdb to about 2017). About the study as a whole: Of the five patients (three men and two women, aged 30 to 69 years), four had hepatocellular carcinoma and one had combined HCC and intrahepatic cholangiocarcinoma. The tumors of the five patients were staged as T1-T3 N0M0, with maximum diameters ranging from roughly 4.2 to 10 cm. Samples yielded roughly 3.65 to 7.5 million productive TCRbeta reads; read depth did not differ significantly between tissue types. For each liver tumor, the study sampled five regions along with adjacent normal tissue and blood, and applied TCRbeta repertoire sequencing, expression microarrays and whole-exome sequencing. TCRbeta repertoire sequencing covered some 35 specimens from 5 patients: roughly 25 tumor regions, 5 adjacent noncancerous liver tissues and 5 peripheral blood samples. Agilent mRNA microarray profiling was performed on the approximately 26 tumor region samples to relate TCRbeta repertoire diversity to the local molecular phenotype. Reproducibility between technical replicate repertoires was high, with correlation coefficients above 0.98 and mean shared-clone rates roughly 0.86.

Results and caveats for the whole study, not just this receptor: Pairs of tumor regions showed greater repertoire overlap (mean roughly 36%) than tumor-adjacent pairs (around 17%) or tumor-blood pairs (roughly 15%), which is consistent with antigen-driven expansion. A significantly larger repertoire fraction was made up by the top 250 clones in tumors than in blood (p = 0.039). Only about 8-25% of top clones were present in all five regions of a tumor, suggesting spatial heterogeneity of tumor-infiltrating T cells. Only the TCR beta chain was sequenced, so true repertoire diversity is likely underestimated because unpaired alpha chains were not captured. Because the samples were bulk and unsorted, CD4+ and CD8+ T cell repertoires could not be compared. Only 4 or 5 patients were included in the study, and the authors note that the findings should be validated in a larger study.

CDR1 is given as SGHAT and CDR2 as FQNNGV, both from the germline V gene. Here V drops 6 bases and J drops 4 bases, and the junction holds 9 bases not matched to any gene. Ends included, the CDR3 has 15 residues. Solely the CDR3 DNA is kept, with 45 bases framed from the first base. Without any cell sorting, total RNA and DNA were extracted together from around 20-30 mg of bulk tissue using the AllPrep DNA/RNA mini kit. Between late 2015 and March 2016, 5 or 6 patients in China with histopathologically diagnosed primary liver carcinoma had their tumors surgically resected. At the time of sampling, the patients were treatment-naive and had chronic HBV infection. Five spatially separated regions were sampled from each tumor: the superior, inferior, left-lateral and right-lateral poles, plus the tumor centre. More than 80% viable tumor cells were found by histology in every tumor sample. Fresh tumor and adjacent tissue pieces were bisected; one half was stored in RNAlater at -80°C, the other sent for histology.

A constant-region primer and ProtoScript II reverse transcriptase were used to reverse-transcribe TCRbeta-specific cDNA from about 500 ng total RNA. Construction of the TCRbeta libraries relied on three nested rounds of multiplex PCR, following a slightly modified ARM-PCR procedure. Each of the first two PCR rounds ran for approximately 11 cycles using multiplex TRBV1-TRBV30 forward primers together with a Cbeta reverse primer. Sample barcodes and Illumina adapters were added in a final 25-cycle PCR using Deep VentR polymerase. Before sequencing, amplicons of 200-500 bp were gel-purified using a QIAquick gel extraction kit. An Illumina HiSeq 2500 was used to sequence the TCRbeta amplicons with 250-bp paired-end reads. The original pipeline was this. Reads were quality-trimmed with Trimmomatic v0.33, and paired reads were merged with FLASH v1.2.11 to recover full CDR3 sequences. MiGEC v1.2.1b assigned V, D and J germline segments to the rearranged TCRbeta sequences. VDJtools v1.0.0 computed clonotype statistics and Shannon-Wiener diversity indices. Except for diversity analysis, only each sample's 250 most abundant clonotypes were used in subsequent analyses to reduce sampling bias. The public reads were quality trimmed at Q25 with fastp and then assembled into clones with MiXCR by TCRdb, keeping productive beta chains. Here each entry gathers all rows of one CDR3 protein and keeps the most common genes and DNA. It is TCRdb's table, rather than the study itself, that gives the V and J calls and clone size. The table for this sample lists tens of thousands of distinct CDR3 sequences; 72% of them were counted only once. The ten largest clones capture just under 20% of the sample.

For this clonotype: No antigen is known for it. The CDR3 carries no conserved terminal phenylalanine or tryptophan, so it likely arises from a read error.

This clonotype originated in a man in his forties with primary liver carcinoma and hepatitis B virus infection. The chain was built from TRBV11-2 and TRBJ2-5; 9 bases in the junction line up with TRBD1. Sequencing was performed on liver tumor tissue from sampling region 1. Explained via the paper, the cell subset or site label denotes: tumor region T1, superior pole. The DNA sequence reads TGTGCCAGCAGGTTCCTTGGACAGGGGAGAGAGACCCAGTACTCC. Its translation is CASRFLGQGRETQYS.